This TCR beta chain stems from a study of T cells in Graves' hyperthyroidism and ophthalmopathy. Pregnant or lactating patients were excluded, as were those with uncontrolled infection or other autoimmune disease. Study-wide results and limits: A model of 13 V-J features distinguished ophthalmopathy from stable hyperthyroidism.

In regard to this clonotype: Its antigen is not known.

Amplified regions were TCR beta CDR3 sequences from RNA transcripts. First-round RT-PCR targeting the TCR CDR3 was performed with the HTBI primer set. Each CDR3 protein is one row after TCRdb ran MiXCR on the multiplex PCR reads. Found here are 450,000 to 700,000 distinct CDR3 sequences, 46% of them singletons; the top ten hold under 20%. V shed 3 bases and J 2 bases; nucleotides not matched to a gene: 3. The CDR3 sequence is 16 residues long. CDR1 KGHDR and CDR2 SFDVKD come from the germline V gene. The chain employs TRBV24-1 and TRBJ2-6; 7 nucleotides align to TRBD2. The sequencing sample was made of peripheral blood or thyroid tissue (not recorded which). This sequence originates from an adult woman with Graves' disease, either hyperthyroidism or ophthalmopathy (not recorded which). CDR3 nucleotide sequence: TGTGCCACCAGTGATACGGGGAGGGCTGGGGCCAACGTCCTGACTTTC. Encoded protein: CATSDTGRAGANVLTF.